The entry that follows covers one T cell receptor beta chain sequence. This specimen comes from a study of blood T cell repertoires in COVID-19. Some clones are missing from TCRdb's copy, which holds only in-frame ones; the method was immunoSEQ multiplex PCR. The profile shows 25,000 to 30,000 clones, more than 70% of them singletons. In germline, CDR1 is SGHTA, CDR2 FQGNSA. This CDR3 spans 14 amino acids. Between the trimmed V and J ends, which lost 1 base and 0 bases, there was a span of 7 bases. What was sequenced was peripheral blood. The source of this sequence is a human donor in a cohort sampled during active COVID-19. The V call is TRBV7-2, the J call TRBJ2-7, with D perhaps matching TRBD2 (5 bases). CDR3 region: CASSLERHSYEQYF. The CDR3, as DNA: TGTGCCAGCAGCTTAGAGCGGCACTCCTACGAGCAGTACTTC.